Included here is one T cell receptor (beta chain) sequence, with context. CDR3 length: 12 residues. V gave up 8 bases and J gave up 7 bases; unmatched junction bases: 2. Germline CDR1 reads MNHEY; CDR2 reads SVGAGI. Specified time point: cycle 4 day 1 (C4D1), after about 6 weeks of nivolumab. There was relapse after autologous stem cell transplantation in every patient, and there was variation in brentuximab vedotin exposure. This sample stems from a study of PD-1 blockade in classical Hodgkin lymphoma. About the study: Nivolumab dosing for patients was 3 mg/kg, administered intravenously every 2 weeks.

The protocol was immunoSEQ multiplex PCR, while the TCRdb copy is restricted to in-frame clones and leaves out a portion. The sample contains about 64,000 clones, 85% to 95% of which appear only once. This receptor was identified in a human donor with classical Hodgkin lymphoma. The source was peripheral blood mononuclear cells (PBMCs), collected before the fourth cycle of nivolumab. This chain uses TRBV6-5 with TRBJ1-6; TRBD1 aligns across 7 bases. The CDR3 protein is CASGDRNSPLHF. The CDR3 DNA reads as TGTGCCAGCGGGGACAGAAATTCACCCCTCCACTTT.